Listed below are T cell receptor beta chains from one sample, sequenced in a study of tumour-infiltrating T cells in Burkitt lymphoma. Profiled with immunoSEQ multiplex PCR; TCRdb holds only in-frame clones, not every one. The data hold roughly 1,800 clones, with roughly 13% observed a single time. The specimen sequenced was tumor tissue. The receptors originated from a human donor with Burkitt lymphoma. Both conserved end residues are part of each CDR3. The D gene is left open where the match is weak. Clone size is shown for a subset of rows, as once, few, many or a class of expanded clone.

cdr3_length | d_call | j_call | clone_size | v_call | cdr3_aa | cdr3_nt
13 | . | TRBJ2-2 | large | TRBV4-3 | CASSRKGTGELFF | TGCGCCAGCAGCCGAAAAGGAACCGGGGAGCTGTTTTTT
16 | . | TRBJ2-2 | . | TRBV7-9 | CASSLVGVEGTGELFF | TGTGCCAGCAGCTTAGTAGGGGTGGAAGGCACCGGGGAGCTGTTTTTT
12 | . | TRBJ1-1 | few | TRBV7-9 | CASSPGGAEAFF | TGTGCCAGCAGCCCCGGCGGGGCCGAAGCTTTCTTT
15 | . | TRBJ1-1 | few | TRBV9 | CASSVGKEGGTEAFF | TGTGCCAGCAGCGTAGGGAAGGAAGGAGGGACTGAAGCTTTCTTT
15 | TRBD2 | TRBJ2-5 | few | TRBV13 | CASSLRLAGEETQYF | TGTGCCAGCAGCTTACGACTAGCGGGGGAGGAGACCCAGTACTTC
15 | . | TRBJ2-3 | . | TRBV9 | CASSVGLTSTDTQYF | TGTGCCAGCAGCGTAGGACTAACTAGCACAGATACGCAGTATTTT
16 | . | TRBJ1-1 | . | TRBV29-1 | CSVEDPSIGGNTEAFF | TGCAGCGTTGAAGACCCGTCCATCGGGGGGAACACTGAAGCTTTCTTT
16 | . | TRBJ1-5 | few | TRBV4-1 | CASSQEGTPSNQPQHF | TGCGCCAGCAGCCAAGAGGGGACCCCTAGCAATCAGCCCCAGCATTTT
14 | . | TRBJ1-3 | . | TRBV30 | CAWRDSYSGNTIYF | TGTGCCTGGAGGGACAGCTACTCTGGAAACACCATATATTTT
15 | TRBD1 | TRBJ2-1 | large | TRBV7-9 | CASSARDRVYNEQFF | TGTGCCAGCAGCGCCCGGGACAGGGTCTACAATGAGCAGTTCTTC
13 | . | TRBJ1-2 | few | TRBV10-2 | CASSRGALYGYTF | TGCGCCAGCAGTAGGGGCGCCCTCTATGGCTACACCTTC
12 | . | TRBJ1-4 | . | TRBV6-6 | CASRTTNEKLFF | TGTGCCAGCAGGACAACTAATGAAAAACTGTTTTTT
13 | TRBD1 | TRBJ1-5 | once | TRBV6-1 | CASRSTGDQPQHF | TGTGCCAGCAGGAGCACAGGGGATCAGCCCCAGCATTTT
15 | TRBD2 | TRBJ2-1 | . | TRBV4-1 | CASSQALAGGHRQFF | TGCGCCAGCAGCCAAGCCCTAGCGGGGGGGCATCGACAGTTCTTC
16 | . | TRBJ1-3 | . | TRBV18 | CASSPFWGLSGNTIYF | TGTGCCAGCTCACCTTTTTGGGGCCTCTCTGGAAACACCATATATTTT
14 | . | TRBJ2-1 | few | TRBV9 | CASSGKSSYNEQFF | TGTGCCAGTTCCGGGAAAAGCTCCTACAATGAGCAGTTCTTC
13 | . | TRBJ2-7 | few | TRBV7-8 | CASSLRRPYEQYF | TGTGCCAGCAGCTTAAGAAGACCCTACGAGCAGTACTTC
13 | . | TRBJ1-6 | few | TRBV4-1 | CASSQVPGSPLHF | TGCGCCAGCAGCCAAGTGCCGGGTTCACCCCTCCACTTT
13 | . | TRBJ1-2 | few | TRBV7-2 | CASSFTGLSGYTF | TGTGCCAGCAGCTTCACAGGGCTTAGTGGCTACACCTTC
15 | . | TRBJ2-1 | few | TRBV2 | CASSERDSGYDEQFF | TGTGCCAGCAGCGAACGGGACTCCGGATACGATGAGCAGTTCTTC
15 | . | TRBJ1-4 | few | TRBV4-2 | CASSQEGAVNEKLFF | TGTGCCAGCAGCCAAGAAGGGGCAGTTAATGAAAAACTGTTTTTT
12 | . | TRBJ1-1 | few | TRBV15 | CATSRGYTEAFF | TGTGCCACCAGCAGAGGGTACACTGAAGCTTTCTTT
14 | . | TRBJ2-3 | few | TRBV9 | CASSVVGLPDTQYF | TGTGCCAGCAGCGTAGTGGGCCTCCCAGATACGCAGTATTTT
13 | . | TRBJ1-1 | . | TRBV5-1 | CASSLWGYTEAFF | TGCGCCAGCAGCTTGTGGGGATACACTGAAGCTTTCTTT
13 | . | TRBJ1-2 | few | TRBV18 | CASSEDGGYGYTF | TGTGCCAGCTCAGAGGACGGAGGCTATGGCTACACCTTC
14 | TRBD1 | TRBJ2-1 | few | TRBV25-1 | CASSVQGAYNEQFF | TGTGCCAGCAGTGTACAGGGGGCCTACAATGAGCAGTTCTTC
23 | . | TRBJ1-4 | . | TRBV12-2 | CASRLANRATTGGGSPTNEKLFF | TGTGCAAGTCGCTTAGCAAACAGGGCCACCACAGGGGGCGGTAGTCCAACTAATGAAAAACTGTTTTTT
19 | . | TRBJ1-4 | once | TRBV5-5 | CASSITGIRLSSTNEKLFF | TGTGCCAGCAGCATAACAGGGATCCGGTTGTCCTCAACTAATGAAAAACTGTTTTTT
15 | . | TRBJ1-4 | few | TRBV27 | CASSLSGTYSEKLFF | TGTGCCAGCAGTTTATCCGGGACATACTCCGAAAAACTGTTTTTT
13 | . | TRBJ2-7 | few | TRBV14 | CASSQAGSYEQYF | TGTGCCAGCAGCCAGGCGGGGTCCTACGAGCAGTACTTC
15 | . | TRBJ1-2 | . | TRBV4-3 | CASSQDRSRNYGYTF | TGCGCCAGCAGCCAAGATCGAAGTCGAAACTATGGCTACACCTTC
14 | . | TRBJ1-1 | few | TRBV7-8 | CASSLTSGSTEAFF | TGTGCCAGCAGCTTAACGAGCGGTAGCACTGAAGCTTTCTTT
15 | . | TRBJ1-4 | few | TRBV2 | CASSDRKQGGEKLFF | TGTGCCAGCAGTGATCGGAAACAGGGAGGCGAAAAACTGTTTTTT
17 | TRBD1 | TRBJ2-5 | . | TRBV19 | CASSMRGDGQGKETQYF | TGTGCCAGTAGTATGAGGGGAGATGGACAGGGAAAAGAGACCCAGTACTTC
13 | . | TRBJ2-3 | . | TRBV18 | CASSPPSTDTQYF | TGTGCCAGCTCACCACCAAGCACAGATACGCAGTATTTT
13 | . | TRBJ2-1 | few | TRBV9 | CASSVEHGDEQFF | TGTGCCAGCAGCGTAGAGCATGGCGATGAGCAGTTCTTC
13 | . | TRBJ2-4 | . | TRBV6-1 | CASSEEDRNIQYF | TGTGCCAGCAGTGAAGAGGACAGAAACATTCAGTACTTC
14 | TRBD1 | TRBJ1-1 | few | TRBV10-3 | CAIKGGAKNTEAFF | TGTGCCATCAAAGGGGGCGCAAAGAACACTGAAGCTTTCTTT
13 | TRBD1 | TRBJ2-7 | few | TRBV30 | CAWSPGTGDEQYF | TGTGCCTGGAGTCCCGGGACAGGGGACGAGCAGTACTTC
14 | . | TRBJ2-1 | . | TRBV6-6 | CASSYSVLASEQFF | TGTGCCAGCAGTTACTCGGTCCTAGCATCGGAGCAGTTCTTC
14 | . | TRBJ2-5 | few | TRBV9 | CASSVAGQQETQYF | TGTGCCAGCAGCGTAGCGGGACAACAAGAGACCCAGTACTTC
15 | . | TRBJ1-2 | once | TRBV7-3 | CASSLQRFSTYGYTF | TGTGCCAGCAGCTTACAACGGTTTTCGACCTATGGCTACACCTTC
15 | TRBD1 | TRBJ2-5 | . | TRBV4-2 | CASSQGGTAQETQYF | TGTGCCAGCAGCCAAGGGGGGACAGCCCAAGAGACCCAGTACTTC
11 | . | TRBJ2-7 | . | TRBV30 | CAWRQEGEQYF | TGTGCCTGGAGACAGGAGGGGGAGCAGTACTTC
14 | TRBD1 | TRBJ1-4 | . | TRBV18 | CASSPQGAVGKLFF | TGTGCCAGCTCACCACAGGGGGCGGTAGGAAAACTGTTTTTT
15 | . | TRBJ2-2 | . | TRBV29-1 | CSVGGALRVGGELFF | TGCAGCGTTGGGGGGGCGCTTAGGGTAGGCGGGGAGCTGTTTTTT
14 | . | TRBJ2-7 | few | TRBV4-3 | CASSQDLGIYEQYF | TGCGCCAGCAGCCAAGATCTTGGGATATACGAGCAGTACTTC
17 | TRBD2 | TRBJ2-3 | . | TRBV5-1 | CASSPGLASGSTDTQYF | TGCGCCAGCAGCCCTGGCCTGGCTAGCGGAAGCACAGATACGCAGTATTTT
14 | TRBD1 | TRBJ1-1 | . | TRBV4-3 | CASSHGTGFTEAFF | TGCGCCAGCAGCCACGGGACAGGGTTTACTGAAGCGTTCTTT
14 | TRBD1 | TRBJ1-1 | few | TRBV5-6 | CASSFGTGSHEAFF | TGTGCCAGCAGCTTTGGGACAGGGAGCCATGAAGCTTTCTTT
15 | TRBD1 | TRBJ2-2 | few | TRBV19 | CASRTGQGNTGELFF | TGTGCCAGTAGAACAGGACAGGGGAACACCGGGGAGCTGTTTTTT
14 | . | TRBJ1-1 | . | TRBV7-2 | CASSSRTLGSEAFF | TGTGCCAGCAGCTCACGGACTCTAGGGAGTGAAGCTTTCTTT
15 | TRBD1 | TRBJ2-5 | . | TRBV4-1 | CASSPDRGYQETQYF | TGCGCCAGCAGCCCGGACAGGGGCTACCAAGAGACCCAGTACTTC
14 | TRBD1 | TRBJ2-4 | few | TRBV19 | CASGVTGRINIQYF | TGTGCCAGTGGTGTGACAGGGAGAATAAACATTCAGTACTTC
14 | . | TRBJ2-7 | . | TRBV5-6 | CASSLGLGGHEQYF | TGTGCCAGCAGCTTGGGACTCGGGGGCCACGAGCAGTACTTC
13 | . | TRBJ2-3 | . | TRBV7-2 | CASSWTASDTQYF | TGTGCCAGCAGCTGGACAGCTTCAGATACGCAGTATTTT
20 | TRBD1 | TRBJ1-6 | . | TRBV4-1 | CASSQDGRGRFPLYSGPLHF | TGCGCCAGCAGCCAAGACGGAAGGGGGCGCTTCCCACTCTACTCGGGACCCCTCCACTTT
13 | TRBD1 | TRBJ1-1 | . | TRBV6-6 | CASGQAGNTEAFF | TGTGCCAGCGGACAGGCGGGGAACACTGAAGCTTTCTTT
15 | . | TRBJ1-2 | . | TRBV4-3 | CASSQGTGTSYGYTF | TGCGCCAGCAGCCAAGGTACAGGGACGAGCTATGGCTACACCTTC